This T cell receptor (beta chain) was profiled in a study of tumor-infiltrating lymphocytes in primary liver carcinoma. Remarks on this clonotype: Its target is unknown. Since a much larger clone is just one base distant, this may be a read error.

Study outcomes and limitations: Roughly 7.5-24% of top clones, and no more, occurred in all five tumor regions.

Co-extraction yielded RNA and DNA from 20-30 mg of unsorted bulk tissue. Histology found more than 85% viable tumor cells per sample. TCR beta cDNA came from about 470 ng total RNA, primed with a constant-region primer. Employing slightly modified ARM-PCR, three nested multiplex PCR rounds were run, and these gave rise to the TCR beta libraries. Running 10 cycles apiece, the first two PCR rounds relied on TRBV1-TRBV30 forward primers together with a C-beta reverse primer. TCRdb reanalysed the multiplex PCR reads using MiXCR and keeps one entry per CDR3 protein. This sample yields approximately 120,000 distinct CDR3 sequences, of which 55% to 75% are seen a single time; 7.5% to 9% belongs to the top ten. CDR3 size: 14 residues. From germline, CDR1 is SGHDT and CDR2 YYEEEE. Trimming removed 1 base from V and 9 bases from J, with 14 bases in between.

Source material: liver tumor tissue from sampling region 3. Subset indicated: tumor region T3, left-lateral pole. This TCR was recovered from a woman aged 55-70 years with primary liver carcinoma and hepatitis B virus infection. The gene calls are TRBV5-6 and TRBJ2-1; TRBD2 is a possible D gene (6 bases). The CDR3 region is CASSLTSSHSEQFF. Here the CDR3 DNA reads TGTGCCAGCAGCTTGACTAGCTCCCACAGTGAGCAGTTCTTC. Based on the CDR3 plus reference TRBV5-6 and TRBJ2-1, the full variable domain is DAGVTQSPTHLIKTRGQQVTLRCSPKSGHDTVSWYQQALGQGPQFIFQYYEEEERQRGNFPDRFSGHQFPNYSSELNVNALLLGDSALYLCASSLTSSHSEQFFGPGTRLTVL.